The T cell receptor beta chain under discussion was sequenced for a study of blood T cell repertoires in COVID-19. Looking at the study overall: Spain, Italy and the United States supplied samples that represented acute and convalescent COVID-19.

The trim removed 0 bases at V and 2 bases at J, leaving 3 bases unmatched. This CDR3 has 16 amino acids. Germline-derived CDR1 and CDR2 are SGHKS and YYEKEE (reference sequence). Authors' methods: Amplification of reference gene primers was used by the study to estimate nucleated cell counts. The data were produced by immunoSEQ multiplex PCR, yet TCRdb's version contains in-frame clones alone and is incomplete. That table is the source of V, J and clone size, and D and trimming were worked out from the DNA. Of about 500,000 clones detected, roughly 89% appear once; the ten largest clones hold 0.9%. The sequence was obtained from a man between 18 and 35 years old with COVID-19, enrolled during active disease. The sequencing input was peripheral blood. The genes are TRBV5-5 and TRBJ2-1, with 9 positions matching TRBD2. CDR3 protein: CASSLGLAGPYNEQFF. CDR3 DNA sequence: TGTGCCAGCAGCTTGGGTCTAGCGGGACCCTACAATGAGCAGTTCTTC. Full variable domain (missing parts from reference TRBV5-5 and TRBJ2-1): DAGVTQSPTHLIKTRGQQVTLRCSPISGHKSVSWYQQVLGQGPQFIFQYYEKEERGRGNFPDRFSARQFPNYSSELNVNALLLGDSALYLCASSLGLAGPYNEQFFGPGTRLTVL.